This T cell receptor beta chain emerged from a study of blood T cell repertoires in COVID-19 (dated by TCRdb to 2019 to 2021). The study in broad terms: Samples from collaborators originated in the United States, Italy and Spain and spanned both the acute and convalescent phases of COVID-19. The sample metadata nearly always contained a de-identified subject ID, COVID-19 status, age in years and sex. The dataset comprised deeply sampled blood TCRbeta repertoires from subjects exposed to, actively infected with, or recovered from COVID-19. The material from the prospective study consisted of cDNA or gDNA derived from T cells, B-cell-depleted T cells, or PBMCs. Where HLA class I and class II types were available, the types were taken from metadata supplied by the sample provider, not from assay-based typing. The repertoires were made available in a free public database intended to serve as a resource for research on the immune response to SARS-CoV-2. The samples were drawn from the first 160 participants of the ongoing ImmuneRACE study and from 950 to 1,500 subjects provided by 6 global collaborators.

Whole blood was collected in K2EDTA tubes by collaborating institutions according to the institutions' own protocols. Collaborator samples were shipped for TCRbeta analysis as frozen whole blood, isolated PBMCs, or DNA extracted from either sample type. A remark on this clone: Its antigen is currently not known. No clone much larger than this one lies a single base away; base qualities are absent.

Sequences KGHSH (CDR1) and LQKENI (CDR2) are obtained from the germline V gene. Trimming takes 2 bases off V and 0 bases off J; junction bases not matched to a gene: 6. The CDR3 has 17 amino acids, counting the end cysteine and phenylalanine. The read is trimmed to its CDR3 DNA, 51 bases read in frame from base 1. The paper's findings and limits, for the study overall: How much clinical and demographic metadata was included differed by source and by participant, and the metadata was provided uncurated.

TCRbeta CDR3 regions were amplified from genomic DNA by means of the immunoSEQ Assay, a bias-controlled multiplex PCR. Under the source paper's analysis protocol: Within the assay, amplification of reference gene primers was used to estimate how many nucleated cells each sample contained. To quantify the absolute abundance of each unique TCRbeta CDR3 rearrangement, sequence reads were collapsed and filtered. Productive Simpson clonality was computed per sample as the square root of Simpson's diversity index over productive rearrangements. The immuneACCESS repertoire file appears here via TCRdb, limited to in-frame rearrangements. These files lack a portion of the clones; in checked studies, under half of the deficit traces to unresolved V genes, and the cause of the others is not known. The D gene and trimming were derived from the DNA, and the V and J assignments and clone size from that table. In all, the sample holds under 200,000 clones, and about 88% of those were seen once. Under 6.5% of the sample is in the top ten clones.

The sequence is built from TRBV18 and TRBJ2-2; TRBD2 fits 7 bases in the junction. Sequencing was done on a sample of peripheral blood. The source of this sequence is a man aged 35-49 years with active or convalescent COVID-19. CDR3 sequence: CASSPRASGANTGELFF. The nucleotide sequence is TGTGCCAGCTCACCAAGGGCTAGCGGTGCGAACACCGGGGAGCTGTTTTTT.